Presented here are 25 T cell receptor beta chains from one specimen sequenced in a study of T cell responses to AZD1222 COVID-19 vaccine. Measured with immunoSEQ multiplex PCR; TCRdb has only the in-frame clones, and not every one. Among 180,000 or so clones listed, just over 85% were seen once. The source was peripheral blood, collected on day 0 of AZD1222 vaccination. Every receptor here comes from an adult in good health.

This rearrangement joins TRBV28 to TRBJ2-1; possibly TRBD2 for D (6 bases). Trimming pared 6 bases from V and 7 bases from J, leaving 19 bases between. This CDR3 is built from 15 residues. CDR1 is MDHEN and CDR2 is SYDVKM in the germline V gene. CDR3 residues: CASSSGTHKRNEQFF. The CDR3 region has the DNA TGTGCCAGCAGCTCCGGGACTCATAAGCGGAATGAGCAGTTCTTC.

V is TRBV9 and J is TRBJ1-3; a weak D match, TRBD1 (6 bases). Trimming shortened V by 5 bases and J by 4 bases, and 10 bases separated the two germline ends. CDR3 length equals 13 residues. Per the germline V gene, CDR1 is SGDLS and CDR2 is YYNGEE. The CDR3 DNA follows: TGTGCCAGCAGGGCAGGGGAAGGAAACACCATATATTTT. It codes for CASRAGEGNTIYF. Combining the CDR3 with reference TRBV9 and TRBJ1-3 gives the whole variable domain DSGVTQTPKHLITATGQRVTLRCSPRSGDLSVYWYQQSLDQGLQFLIQYYNGEERAKGNILERFSAQQFPDLHSELNLSSLELGDSALYFCASRAGEGNTIYFGEGSWLTVV.

The V and J genes are TRBV2 and TRBJ2-2, with TRBD1 matching 8 bases. J was trimmed by 3 bases and V by 5 bases; bases with no gene match: 8. CDR3 length: 16 residues. From germline, CDR1 is SNHLY and CDR2 FYNNEI. As DNA, the CDR3 is TGTGCCAGCAGTAACGGACAGGGTGGTTACACCGGGGAGCTGTTTTTT. The encoded protein is CASSNGQGGYTGELFF.

CDR3 in amino acids: CASSLTDATEAFF. For the CDR3, the DNA is TGTGCCAGCAGCTTAACGGATGCGACTGAAGCTTTCTTT. The rearrangement uses TRBV11-3 and TRBJ1-1; D is unresolved. V was shortened by 2 bases and J by 5 bases, with 9 bases between the two germline ends. The CDR3 has 13 amino acids. CDR1 is SGHNT, CDR2 YENEEA, per germline.

The CDR3 DNA follows: TGTGCCAGCAGCCTGACAAATTCACCCCTCCACTTT. Residues: CASSLTNSPLHF. The chain combines TRBV19 with TRBJ1-6; no clear D gene. CDR1 and CDR2 from the germline V gene are LNHDA and SQIVND (reference sequence). Trimming stripped 9 bases from V and 7 bases from J, with 10 bases between. This CDR3 has 12 amino acids.

The chain joins TRBV5-1 to TRBJ1-4; no reliable D call. The CDR3 has 14 residues. CDR1 and CDR2 (germline): SGHRS, YFSETQ. Trimming removed 2 bases at V and 4 bases at J, with 9 bases between. Here the CDR3 reads CASSFSAGNEKLFF. The CDR3, as DNA: TGCGCCAGCAGCTTTAGCGCGGGTAATGAAAAACTGTTTTTT.

The chain combines TRBV6-5 with TRBJ1-4; no clear D. Deletions cut 6 bases from V and 1 base from J, with 9 bases between. The CDR3 consists of 14 residues. Germline CDR1 and CDR2: MNHEY and SVGAGI. CDR3 nucleotide sequence: TGTGCCAGCAGGATGTGGGTAACTAATGAAAAACTGTTTTTT. Translating it yields CASRMWVTNEKLFF.

The CDR3 is CASSSRLVGGGVQPQHF. The CDR3 nucleotides read TGTGCCAGCAGTTCCCGCCTTGTGGGAGGGGGTGTCCAGCCCCAGCATTTT. V is TRBV27 and J is TRBJ1-5, with D possibly TRBD1 on 6 matching bases. This CDR3 is built from 17 residues. Between the trimmed V and J ends, which lost 4 bases and 7 bases, there was a span of 23 bases. CDR1 MNHEY and CDR2 SMNVEV come from the germline V gene (reference sequence).

The chain uses TRBV5-1 and TRBJ2-7; D might be TRBD2 (6 bases). The CDR3 loop spans 13 amino acids. Deletions cut 7 bases from V and 1 base from J, with 12 bases between. In germline, CDR1 is SGHRS, CDR2 YFSETQ. CDR3 in amino acids: CASSKGGSYEQYF. The CDR3 coding sequence is TGCGCCAGCTCAAAAGGAGGGTCCTACGAGCAGTACTTC.

This sequence joins TRBV24-1 and TRBJ1-1; D unresolved. CDR1 and CDR2 (germline): KGHDR, SFDVKD. Trimming pared 4 bases from V and 8 bases from J, leaving 7 bases between. The CDR3 is 11 residues long. CDR3 region: CATSDPPEAFF. CDR3 nucleotides: TGTGCCACCAGTGACCCCCCCGAAGCTTTCTTT.

This chain connects TRBV5-4 to TRBJ1-2; D is perhaps TRBD1 (6 bases). Trimming took off 5 bases at V and 4 bases at J, with 12 bases between the two ends. Per germline, CDR1 SGHNT and CDR2 YYREEE (reference sequence). CDR3 size: 13 residues. For the CDR3, the DNA is TGTGCCAGCAGGGGGGACAACGGCTATGGCTACACCTTC. Translating it yields CASRGDNGYGYTF.

The genes are TRBV20-1 and TRBJ1-4, with TRBD1 as a possible D gene (5 bases). Trimming removed 3 bases from V and 8 bases from J, with 10 bases in between. The CDR3 extends over 12 amino acids. CDR1 and CDR2 from the germline V gene are DFQATT and SNEGSKA (reference sequence). The DNA of the CDR3 is TGCAGTGCTAGTTTCCGGGGCGAAAAACTGTTTTTT. Translating gives CSASFRGEKLFF.

V and J are TRBV20-1 and TRBJ1-1; D unclear. From germline, CDR1 is DFQATT and CDR2 SNEGSKA (reference sequence). V was shortened by 7 bases and J by 7 bases, with 13 bases between the two germline ends. The CDR3 loop spans 11 amino acids. The CDR3 sequence: CSGLKNGEAFF. The CDR3 DNA sequence: TGCAGTGGGCTTAAGAACGGTGAAGCTTTCTTT.

This CDR3 is CASSPRTGRNTEAFF. The CDR3 coding sequence is TGTGCCAGCAGCCCCCGGACAGGCAGGAACACTGAAGCTTTCTTT. The chain recombines TRBV9 with TRBJ1-1; 7 bases align to TRBD1. Looked up from germline, CDR1 is SGDLS and CDR2 is YYNGEE. The CDR3 totals 15 residues. J lost 1 base, V lost 4 bases, and 7 bases had no gene match. The full variable domain, in which reference TRBV9 and TRBJ1-1 provide the parts outside the CDR3, is DSGVTQTPKHLITATGQRVTLRCSPRSGDLSVYWYQQSLDQGLQFLIQYYNGEERAKGNILERFSAQQFPDLHSELNLSSLELGDSALYFCASSPRTGRNTEAFFGQGTRLTVV.

This clone was observed a single time. The chain has TRBV6-5 and TRBJ1-1; 7 bases map to TRBD1. Germline-derived CDR1 and CDR2 are MNHEY and SVGAGI. J lost 1 base, V lost 2 bases, and 1 base had no gene match. The length of the CDR3 is 14 residues. CDR3 DNA: TGTGCCAGCAGTTACGGGGACAGGAACACTGAAGCTTTCTTT. Translation: CASSYGDRNTEAFF.

The chain couples TRBV19 to TRBJ2-3; TRBD1 matches 8 bases. Germline assignment: CDR1 LNHDA and CDR2 SQIVND (reference sequence). The V segment lost 4 bases and the J segment 4 bases; nucleotides outside the gene matches: 7. This CDR3 spans 15 amino acids. Here the CDR3 reads CASSTGGKDADTQYF. As DNA, the CDR3 is TGTGCCAGTAGTACAGGGGGCAAAGATGCAGATACGCAGTATTTT.

This clone was seen a few times. This chain links TRBV6-6 with TRBJ1-1; the D is unclear. Trimming shortened V by 8 bases and J by 4 bases, and 17 bases separated the two germline ends. This CDR3 comprises 14 residues. CDR1 and CDR2 (germline): MNHNY, SVGAGI (reference sequence). This chain's CDR3 is CASPTGWSSTEAFF. In DNA, the CDR3 is TGTGCCAGCCCAACTGGGTGGTCTAGCACTGAAGCTTTCTTT.

This rearrangement joins TRBV6-5 to TRBJ2-1, with TRBD2 as a possible D gene (6 bases). Germline-derived CDR1 and CDR2 are MNHEY and SVGAGI. CDR3 length: 15 amino acids. V was shortened by 6 bases and J by 0 bases, with 12 bases between the two germline ends. The DNA of the CDR3 is TGTGCCAGCAGAAGGGACGGGAGCTCCTACAATGAGCAGTTCTTC. It specifies CASRRDGSSYNEQFF.

The V gene is TRBV10-3, the J gene TRBJ1-2; D remains unclear. Germline CDR1 reads ENHRY; CDR2 reads SYGVKD. CDR3 length: 13 amino acids. Trimming took 2 bases from V and 3 from J, leaving 7 bases between them. CDR3 residues: CAISEPTDYGYTF. For the CDR3, the DNA is TGTGCCATCAGTGAGCCCACCGACTATGGCTACACCTTC.

This chain joins TRBV7-9 and TRBJ1-1, with unresolved D. From germline, CDR1 is SEHNR and CDR2 FQNEAQ (reference sequence). The V and J ends lost 3 bases and 0 bases respectively, with 11 bases between them. The CDR3 runs 15 residues. The CDR3 nucleotides are TGTGCCAGCAGCTTTCGGAGGGCCATGAACACTGAAGCTTTCTTT. This translates into CASSFRRAMNTEAFF.

This chain connects TRBV6-1 to TRBJ1-5; no clear D gene. Deletions cut 1 base from V and 5 bases from J, with 9 bases between. This CDR3 spans 14 amino acids. Germline CDR1 and CDR2: MNHNS and SASEGT. The CDR3 DNA reads as TGTGCCAGCAGTGAAGGATGGGTTGATCAGCCCCAGCATTTT. The encoded protein is CASSEGWVDQPQHF.

The rearrangement uses TRBV4-1 and TRBJ2-7; D is uncertain. V lost 4 bases to trimming and J lost 0 bases, with 13 bases between them. The CDR3 extends over 15 amino acids. From germline, CDR1 is MGHRA and CDR2 YSYEKL. As DNA, the CDR3 is TGCGCCAGCAGCCGAAAAGTGCTCTACTCCTACGAGCAGTACTTC. Its translation is CASSRKVLYSYEQYF.

This clone was observed a single time. The chain couples TRBV30 to TRBJ1-1, with a possible D match to TRBD1 (6 bases). In germline, CDR1 is GTSNPN, CDR2 SVGIG (reference sequence). The CDR3 consists of 13 residues. Trimming took off 3 bases at V and 6 bases at J, with 14 bases between the two ends. CDR3 amino acids: CAWREQGIAEAFF. The CDR3 nucleotides read TGTGCCTGGAGGGAACAGGGAATCGCTGAAGCTTTCTTT. Variable domain in full (rest from reference TRBV30 and TRBJ1-1): SQTIHQWPATLVQPVGSPLSLECTVEGTSNPNLYWYRQAAGRGLQLLFYSVGIGQISSEVPQNLSASRPQDRQFILSSKKLLLSDSGFYLCAWREQGIAEAFFGQGTRLTVV.

V and J are TRBV5-5 and TRBJ1-5, with a weak D call TRBD1 (6 bases). Germline values: CDR1 SGHKS, CDR2 YYEKEE (reference sequence). This CDR3 spans 16 amino acids. V was clipped by 0 bases and J by 6 bases, with 16 bases between them. The DNA for the CDR3 is TGTGCCAGCAGCTTGGCCGCCAGGGGAGCAGGTCAGCCCCAGCATTTT. This sequence encodes CASSLAARGAGQPQHF.

The gene calls are TRBV25-1 and TRBJ2-3; D may be TRBD1 or TRBD2 (5 bases each). The V end lost 11 bases, the J end lost 3 bases, and 12 bases lay between the germline ends. The CDR3 loop spans 12 amino acids. From germline, CDR1 is MGHDK and CDR2 SYGVNS. The CDR3 spells CAAGAETDTQYF. CDR3 sequence (DNA): TGTGCCGCCGGGGCGGAGACAGATACGCAGTATTTT.